This TCR beta chain was documented in a study of OX40 agonist ivuxolimab in advanced cancers. At the level of the study: Eligibility admitted prior anti-PD-1, anti-PD-L1 or anti-CTLA-4 therapy; about 39% had some.

Method: immunoSEQ multiplex PCR; TCRdb's copy keeps in-frame clones and lacks some. This sample has 58,000 or so clones, with 85% to 90% found just once. About this clone: As yet, its antigen is unknown.

Patients had blood sampled at baseline and again on cycle 4 day 1 and cycle 7 day 1. The study, taken as a whole, reports: At 0.1 to 3.0 mg/kg and by week 6, CD4+ and CD8+ T cells in the blood had expanded clonally.

This TCR derives from an adult with an advanced solid tumor such as melanoma, head and neck, liver or kidney cancer. The input for sequencing was CD4+ or CD8+ T cells sorted from blood, taken in a trial of the OX40 agonist ivuxolimab.

The CDR3 loop reads CSVDRGAGIAADTQYF. The CDR3 bases are TGCAGCGTTGATCGAGGGGCAGGAATTGCGGCAGATACGCAGTATTTT. This chain joins TRBV29-1 and TRBJ2-3; D may be TRBD1 or TRBD2 (5 bases each). The CDR3 sequence is 16 residues long. The V gene's germline CDR1 is SQVTM and CDR2 ANQGSEA. V lost 3 bases, J lost 4 bases, and 20 bases lay in between.